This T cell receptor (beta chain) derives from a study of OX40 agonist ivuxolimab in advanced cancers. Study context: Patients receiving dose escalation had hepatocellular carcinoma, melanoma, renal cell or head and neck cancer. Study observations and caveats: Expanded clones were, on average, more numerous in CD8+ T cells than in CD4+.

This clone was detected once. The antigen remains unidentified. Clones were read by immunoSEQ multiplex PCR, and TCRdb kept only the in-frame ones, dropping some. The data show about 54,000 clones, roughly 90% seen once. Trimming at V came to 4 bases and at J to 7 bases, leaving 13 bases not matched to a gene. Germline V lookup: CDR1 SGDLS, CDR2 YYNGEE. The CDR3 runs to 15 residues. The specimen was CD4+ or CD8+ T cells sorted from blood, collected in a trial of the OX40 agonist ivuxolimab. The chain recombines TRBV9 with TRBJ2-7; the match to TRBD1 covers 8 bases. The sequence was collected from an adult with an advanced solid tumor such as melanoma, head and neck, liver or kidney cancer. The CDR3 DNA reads TGTGCCAGCAGCCCTCGGACAGGGTTGGTCATTGAGCAGTACTTC. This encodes CASSPRTGLVIEQYF.